Presented here are 18 T cell receptor beta chains from one specimen sequenced in a study of T cell changes during pregnancy in multiple sclerosis. Sequencing was performed with immunoSEQ multiplex PCR; in TCRdb, only in-frame clones are kept and a portion is missing. Among around 97,000 clones, about nine tenths were seen once, and the ten largest hold roughly 0.77%. Sequences were derived from peripheral blood, sampled in the second trimester of pregnancy. These receptors all come from a female donor in good health, enrolled as a control in a pregnancy study.

J is TRBJ2-3 and V is TRBV6-6; 9 nucleotides line up with TRBD1. The CDR3 is 16 residues long. Germline assignment: CDR1 MNHNY and CDR2 SVGAGI (reference sequence). J lost 4 bases, V lost 6 bases, and 11 bases had no gene match. The DNA for the CDR3 is TGTGCCAGCAGCCTCCGGACAGGGGCTCGTGCAGATACGCAGTATTTT. Translated: CASSLRTGARADTQYF.

The V call is TRBV10-3, the J call TRBJ2-5; tentative D call: TRBD2 (7 bases). The CDR3 totals 13 residues. V dropped 5 bases and J dropped 3 bases, with 10 bases sitting between them. Germline loops: CDR1 ENHRY, CDR2 SYGVKD. The CDR3 DNA reads TGTGCCATCAGTAGAGGGGGGGAAGAGACCCAGTACTTC. This sequence encodes CAISRGGEETQYF.

The chain couples TRBV5-1 to TRBJ2-7, with TRBD1 as a possible D gene (6 bases). Germline V lookup: CDR1 SGHRS, CDR2 YFSETQ. V was clipped by 4 bases and J by 9 bases, with 17 bases between them. This CDR3 is built from 13 residues. CDR3 loop: CASSPRDTFGQYF. The CDR3 bases are TGCGCCAGCAGCCCCCGGGACACCTTTGGGCAGTACTTC.

The chain is built from TRBV9 and TRBJ1-5, with D maybe TRBD1 (5 bases). Germline CDR1 and CDR2: SGDLS and YYNGEE. Trimming left V 4 bases short and J 9 bases short, with 17 bases between. There are 14 residues in the CDR3. The CDR3 DNA follows: TGTGCCAGCAGCCCCGAGGCAGGGTCTTCGCCCCAGCATTTT. Amino acid sequence: CASSPEAGSSPQHF.

The chain combines TRBV19 with TRBJ2-7; TRBD1 is a possible D gene (5 bases). The CDR3 sequence is 15 residues long. The germline gives CDR1 LNHDA, CDR2 SQIVND (reference sequence). Trimming shortened V by 6 bases and J by 3 bases, and 18 bases separated the two germline ends. CDR3 nucleotide sequence: TGTGCCAGTAGCCCCCGGAAAGGGGCCGACTACGAGCAGTACTTC. It yields the protein CASSPRKGADYEQYF.

The V gene is TRBV7-6, the J gene TRBJ1-6; the D gene is possibly TRBD1 (6 bases). The CDR3 consists of 16 residues. Germline V gene lookup returns CDR1 SGHVS and CDR2 FNYEAQ. V was trimmed by 5 bases and J by 4 bases, leaving 15 bases between them. The CDR3 DNA reads TGTGCCAGCAGCCCCCAAGGGGGGGGATATAATTCACCCCTCCACTTT. Residues: CASSPQGGGYNSPLHF. The entire variable domain, with the rest obtained from reference TRBV7-6 and TRBJ1-6, is as follows: GAGVSQSPRYKVTKRGQDVALRCDPISGHVSLYWYRQALGQGPEFLTYFNYEAQQDKSGLPNDRFSAERPEGSISTLTIQRTEQRDSAMYRCASSPQGGGYNSPLHFGNGTRLTVT.

The rearrangement uses TRBV6-5 and TRBJ2-1; no firm D call. V lost 6 bases and J lost 8, with 8 bases in between. Per germline, CDR1 MNHEY and CDR2 SVGAGI. CDR3 length: 11 amino acids. The CDR3 here is CASSSSHEQFF. CDR3 in DNA: TGTGCCAGCAGCTCGAGTCATGAGCAGTTCTTC.

The genes are TRBV2 and TRBJ2-1; D is uncertain. V gave up 5 bases and J gave up 2 bases, with 13 bases separating them. CDR3 length equals 15 residues. Germline CDR1 is SNHLY and CDR2 is FYNNEI. CDR3 protein: CASSYREAPYNEQFF. The DNA for the CDR3 is TGTGCCAGCAGTTACCGAGAGGCTCCCTACAATGAGCAGTTCTTC.

The chain recombines TRBV6-5 with TRBJ2-3; 9 nucleotides align to TRBD2. The junction had 8 bases not matched to a gene; V was cut back by 8 bases and J by 2 bases. From germline, CDR1 is MNHEY and CDR2 SVGAGI. The CDR3 covers 15 residues. The CDR3 spells CASSRGGLLTDTQYF. CDR3 sequence (DNA): TGTGCCAGCTCGCGGGGGGGACTCCTCACAGATACGCAGTATTTT.

CDR3 sequence reads: CASRLSHRGSYGYTF. The CDR3 nucleotides read TGCGCCAGCAGACTGTCCCATAGGGGCAGCTATGGCTACACCTTC. The chain recombines TRBV4-3 with TRBJ1-2; tentatively, D is TRBD1 (5 bases). From germline, CDR1 is LGHNA and CDR2 YSLEER. The ends were cut back, 6 bases at V and 4 bases at J, with 18 bases in the middle. The CDR3 runs 15 residues.

The chain recombines TRBV6-6 with TRBJ2-7; a weak D match, TRBD1 (5 bases). CDR1 and CDR2 (germline): MNHNY, SVGAGI (reference sequence). Between the trimmed V and J ends, which lost 7 bases and 1 base, there was a span of 17 bases. The CDR3 extends over 15 amino acids. The CDR3 DNA sequence: TGTGCCAGCACCCCCCGCCAGGGCCCTTCCTACGAGCAGTACTTC. This gives the protein CASTPRQGPSYEQYF.

This rearrangement joins TRBV28 to TRBJ1-3, with D uncertain. There are 16 residues in the CDR3. Trimming cost V 5 bases and J 4 bases, with 18 bases left between them. Germline CDR1 and CDR2: MDHEN and SYDVKM. CDR3 sequence (DNA): TGTGCCAGCAGTACCCACCGGGTCCTCGGGGGAAACACCATATATTTT. Protein sequence: CASSTHRVLGGNTIYF.

V is TRBV6-1 and J is TRBJ1-2; D not resolved. Trimming took 6 bases from V and 2 from J, leaving 10 bases between them. This CDR3 is built from 13 residues. The V gene's germline CDR1 is MNHNS and CDR2 SASEGT. The CDR3 loop is CASRETVNYGYTF. For the CDR3, the DNA is TGTGCCAGCAGGGAGACCGTGAACTATGGCTACACCTTC.

The chain has TRBV11-2 and TRBJ2-5, with D tentatively TRBD1 (5 bases). Germline V gene lookup returns CDR1 SGHAT and CDR2 FQNNGV. The CDR3 runs to 16 residues. The germline V and J ends were trimmed by 2 bases and 2 bases, with 15 bases remaining between them. CDR3: CASSLPRLAGQETQYF. The CDR3 coding sequence is TGTGCCAGCAGCTTACCGCGCCTGGCAGGGCAAGAGACCCAGTACTTC. The whole variable domain, remainder taken from reference TRBV11-2 and TRBJ2-5, is EAGVAQSPRYKIIEKRQSVAFWCNPISGHATLYWYQQILGQGPKLLIQFQNNGVVDDSQLPKDRFSAERLKGVDSTLKIQPAKLEDSAVYLCASSLPRLAGQETQYFGPGTRLLVL.

The chain joins TRBV7-8 to TRBJ1-3; D perhaps matches TRBD1 (5 bases). V lost 2 bases and J 14 bases, leaving 19 bases between the germline ends. Germline V gene lookup returns CDR1 SGHVS and CDR2 FQNEAQ. The CDR3 spans 14 residues. In nucleotides, the CDR3 is TGTGCCAGCAGCTTATCCCGGGGCGGGGGTCCTGTATATTTT. Amino acids: CASSLSRGGGPVYF.

This chain links TRBV19 with TRBJ1-2; perhaps TRBD1 as D (5 bases). The CDR3 is 15 amino acids. The germline V gene encodes CDR1 LNHDA and CDR2 SQIVND (reference sequence). The V end lost 0 bases, the J end lost 4 bases, and 12 bases lay between the germline ends. The CDR3 DNA reads TGTGCCAGTAGTATAGACCACCAGGGCCTCTATGGCTACACCTTC. Protein sequence: CASSIDHQGLYGYTF.

The chain has TRBV30 and TRBJ1-4; 7 nucleotides line up with TRBD1. CDR3 length: 15 amino acids. The V segment lost 7 bases and the J segment 0 bases; nucleotides outside the gene matches: 8. CDR1 is GTSNPN and CDR2 is SVGIG in the germline V gene (reference sequence). CDR3 bases: TGTGCCTCCTCAGGGGGTTCCGCAACTAATGAAAAACTGTTTTTT. Amino acids: CASSGGSATNEKLFF.

V usage is TRBV9 and J usage is TRBJ2-2; 7 bases agree with TRBD2. After removal of 0 bases from V and 3 bases from J, the junction contained 5 bases not matched to a gene. Germline-derived CDR1 and CDR2 are SGDLS and YYNGEE. The CDR3 spans 16 residues. The CDR3 is CASSVEASGYTGELFF. For the CDR3, the DNA is TGTGCCAGCAGCGTAGAAGCTAGCGGTTACACCGGGGAGCTGTTTTTT.